This T cell receptor (beta chain) derives from a study of shared clonotypes between healthy human individuals. Notes on the study in general: Sorted-subset sequencing, rarefaction showed, was incomplete despite large depth. Larger estimated richness was generally recorded for naive subsets relative to memory subsets.

The repertoire was sequenced with immunoSEQ multiplex PCR; TCRdb's copy has only in-frame clones and lacks some. The profile shows about 92,000 clones, around 68% of them singletons. On this clone itself: Its antigen remains unidentified.

CD45RO+ cells plus CCR7-negative CD45RA+ TemRA cells formed CD8 memory. This CDR3 contains 14 residues. The V and J ends lost 3 bases and 4 bases respectively, with 10 bases between them. Germline V gives CDR1 SGHTA, CDR2 FQGNSA. Sequencing was performed on memory CD8+ T cells sorted from blood. The subset was: CD45RO+ cells pooled with CCR7-negative TemRA cells. The V call is TRBV7-2, the J call TRBJ1-3; tentative D call: TRBD1 (6 bases). The clonotype originates from a man aged 30-40 years in good health. The CDR3 loop is CASSLDGGGNTIYF. Here the CDR3 DNA reads TGTGCCAGCAGCTTGGACGGGGGCGGAAACACCATATATTTT.